This paragraph reports one TCR beta chain. The antigen is undetermined. The study sequenced cultured CD4+ T cell DNA using the Oncomine TCR Beta short-read assay. From CD4+ T cells that had been cultured, genomic DNA was extracted. TCRdb independently ran MiXCR on the PCR reads; one entry per CDR3 protein. This table has 15,000 to 20,000 distinct CDR3 sequences, roughly 64% appearing once. The CDR3 extends over 12 amino acids. V lost 3 bases to trimming and J lost 3 bases, with 2 bases between them. The data originate from a study of vaccination and CD4 T cells after COVID-19. Regarding the study as a whole: A nonsignificant median increase from about 22 to 38 SARS-CoV-2-reactive clonotypes was observed.

Treatment defined: approximately nine-day PBMC culture with coronavirus spike peptide pools or control peptides (ViraFEST assay). This receptor was taken from a human donor who had recovered from COVID-19. The chain uses TRBV12-3 or TRBV12-4 and TRBJ2-2, with no clear D. The source material was CD4+ T cells from blood, cultured in vitro. CDR3 in DNA: TGTGCCAGCAGTTTCGACACCGGGGAGCTGTTTTTT. This codes for CASSFDTGELFF.